These 29 T cell receptor beta chains came from one sample sequenced in a study of T cell clonality in common variable immunodeficiency. Assay used: immunoSEQ multiplex PCR; TCRdb lists only in-frame clones, some missing. The counts give over 40,000 clones, none of them seen only once; approximately 5.9% is held by the top ten. The sample was peripheral blood mononuclear cells. These receptors all stem from a person aged 18 to 75 in good health.

Turning to this clone: The read ends 3 residues early relative to the CDR3; the germline J gene fills the gap. J is TRBJ2-2 and V is TRBV19; 7 bases align to TRBD2. The CDR3 is made up of 14 amino acids. Germline CDR1 and CDR2: LNHDA and SQIVND (reference sequence). CDR3 DNA (partial): TGTGCCAGCTCCCACCGAGGGACTAATGAAAAG. It translates to CASSHRGTNEK. Given in full, the CDR3 is CASSHRGTNEKLFF. The full variable domain, its missing parts supplied by reference TRBV19 and TRBJ2-2, is DGGITQSPKYLFRKEGQNVTLSCEQNLNHDAMYWYRQDPGQGLRLIYYSQIVNDFQKGDIAEGYSVSREKKESFPLTVTSAQKNPTAFYLCASSHRGTNEKLFFGEGSRLTVL.

The sample holds many counts of this clone. The observed sequence ends 3 residues before the CDR3 terminus, with the missing tail filled in from the germline J gene. V gene TRBV6-4 combines with J gene TRBJ2-2; D is unresolved. Germline V CDR1 and CDR2: MRHNA, SNTAGT. V was pared by 4 bases and J by 4 bases, with 7 bases between. CDR3 length equals 13 residues. The DNA read from the CDR3 is TGTGCCAGCAGTGTCGCTAGCACCGGGGAG. Protein: CASSVASTGE. The full CDR3 protein reads CASSVASTGELFF.

This clone was counted a few times. With the read ending 3 residues before the CDR3 end, the germline J gene is used to fill in that end. V is TRBV2 and J is TRBJ2-2; the D gene is possibly TRBD1 (6 bases). This CDR3 region has 13 residues. Germline loops: CDR1 SNHLY, CDR2 FYNNEI. The CDR3 spells CASMGHNNEKLFF. The DNA read from the CDR3 is TGTGCCAGCATGGGACACAATAATGAAAAG.

This clone was picked up many times. The read terminates 3 residues before the CDR3 end, so the remaining end is supplied by the germline J gene. This CDR3 is also generated by other DNA sequences in the sample. The chain recombines TRBV11-2 with TRBJ2-7, with 7 bases aligning to TRBD1. J was trimmed by 2 bases and V by 1 base; bases with no gene match: 2. There are 14 residues in the CDR3. Per germline, CDR1 SGHAT and CDR2 FQNNGV. The part of the CDR3 DNA that was read is TGTGCCAGCAGCTTAGGGACAGGAACCTACGAG. Translation gives CASSLGTGTYE. The whole CDR3 protein is CASSLGTGTYEQYF. The variable domain in full, with the rest retrieved from reference TRBV11-2 and TRBJ2-7, is EAGVAQSPRYKIIEKRQSVAFWCNPISGHATLYWYQQILGQGPKLLIQFQNNGVVDDSQLPKDRFSAERLKGVDSTLKIQPAKLEDSAVYLCASSLGTGTYEQYFGPGTRLTVT.

The covered CDR3 bases are TGTGCCAGCAGCTTAGGTCGCGGCCTCTACGAG. Its protein product is CASSLGRGLYE. The whole CDR3 is CASSLGRGLYEQYF. The genes are TRBV7-9 and TRBJ2-7; D gene ambiguous. The read halts 3 residues ahead of the CDR3 end, with the missing end drawn from the germline J gene. The CDR3 spans 14 residues. Looked up from germline, CDR1 is SEHNR and CDR2 is FQNEAQ (reference sequence). Trimming shortened V by 1 base and J by 3 bases, and 10 bases separated the two germline ends.

This clone showed up many times. The read ends 3 residues before the CDR3 terminus; that terminus is restored from the germline J gene. The chain links TRBV30 to TRBJ1-6, with unresolved D. Trimming took off 5 bases at V and 8 bases at J, with 13 bases between the two ends. Germline V lookup: CDR1 GTSNPN, CDR2 SVGIG (reference sequence). CDR3 length: 13 amino acids. The CDR3 DNA, read in part, is TGTGCCTGGGGATCAAGAACAGATTCACCC. Translating gives CAWGSRTDSP. From start to end, the CDR3 is CAWGSRTDSPLHF.

The CDR3 here is CASSIGAGYGDIYTF. The DNA read from the CDR3 is TGTGCCAGTAGTATAGGTGCGGGATATGGGGACATC. The gene calls are TRBV19 and TRBJ1-2; possibly TRBD1 for D (6 bases). The CDR3 goes on 3 residues after the read ends, and that part is filled in from the germline J gene. Germline V gene sequence: CDR1 LNHDA, CDR2 SQIVND (reference sequence). The CDR3 runs to 15 residues.

This clone was detected many times. The read gets to within 3 residues of the CDR3 end, and the germline J gene fills in the rest. The V gene is TRBV20-1, the J gene TRBJ2-1; TRBD2 matches at 14 bases. J was trimmed by 7 bases and V by 5 bases; bases with no gene match: 10. CDR1 is DFQATT, CDR2 SNEGSKA, per germline (reference sequence). The length of the CDR3 is 16 residues. The CDR3 bases that were read are TGCAGTGCTTTCTCCCCGGGACTAGCGGGGGTTAATGAG. Its protein product is CSAFSPGLAGVNE. The full CDR3 protein reads CSAFSPGLAGVNEQFF.

In this sample, this clone turned up many times. The read halts 3 residues ahead of the CDR3 end, with the missing end drawn from the germline J gene. The rearrangement links TRBV7-7 to TRBJ2-5; 8 bases map to TRBD2. V trimming: 1 base; J trimming: 5 bases; junction bases outside the gene matches: 15. This CDR3 contains 18 residues. Germline V gene lookup returns CDR1 SSHAT and CDR2 FNYEAQ (reference sequence). The CDR3 DNA, read in part, is TGTGCCAGCAGCTTAGGCCGGCTCACTAGCGGATTGAGGGAGACC. Translation gives CASSLGRLTSGLRET. Given in full, the CDR3 is CASSLGRLTSGLRETQYF.

This clone was found many times. At one boundary the junction diverges from the germline segment, which might be a read error. The CDR3 is cut off 3 residues early in the read; its end comes from the germline J gene. Other nucleotide sequences in the sample specify the same CDR3. The chain recombines TRBV20-1 with TRBJ1-3, with D unresolved. CDR3 length equals 13 residues. The V gene's germline CDR1 is DFQATT and CDR2 SNEGSKA (reference sequence). This chain's CDR3 is CSARLQSGNTIYF. Partial CDR3 DNA: TGCAGTGCGCGACTACAGTCTGGAAACACA.

This clone was counted at least ten times. CDR3 bases read: TGCAGTGCCCACGGCGGGGACAGCGGCTACGAG. As protein: CSAHGGDSGYE. The entire CDR3 protein reads CSAHGGDSGYEQYF. The chain is built from TRBV20-1 and TRBJ2-7; D might be TRBD1 (7 bases). The missing CDR3 end, 3 residues past where the read stops, is filled in from the germline J gene. The germline gives CDR1 DFQATT, CDR2 SNEGSKA (reference sequence). This CDR3 region has 14 residues. The V gene lost 6 bases and the J gene lost 3 bases, with 18 bases spanning the gap.

This clone showed up just a few times. Read data end 3 residues before the CDR3 end; the end is taken from the germline J gene. The genes are TRBV10-2 and TRBJ2-3, with 9 bases fitting TRBD2. This CDR3 region has 16 residues. Germline V gene data show CDR1 as WSHSY and CDR2 as SAAADI. CDR3 DNA, as far as it was read: TGCGCCAGCAGTGTGGATCTAGCGGGGCCCCAAGAGACG. This encodes CASSVDLAGPQET. The CDR3, in full, reads CASSVDLAGPQETQYF.

This clone was seen repeatedly, ten times or more. The CDR3 is cut off 3 residues early in the read; its end comes from the germline J gene. V gene TRBV10-3 combines with J gene TRBJ2-7; 12 bases align to TRBD1. CDR1 is ENHRY and CDR2 is SYGVKD in the germline V gene. The CDR3 is 13 residues long. V shed 10 bases, J shed 4 bases, and the junction held 5 bases outside the gene matches. Incomplete CDR3 DNA: TGTGCCACCGGGGACAGGGGGCGTTACGAG. Encoded protein: CATGDRGRYE. In full, the CDR3 reads CATGDRGRYEQYF.

This clone was detected many times. The covered CDR3 bases are TGTGCCAGCAGCTTTAAGAGGACAGGGGGGTTAAAGAGAGAGACC. Amino acids: CASSFKRTGGLKRET. The full CDR3 protein reads CASSFKRTGGLKRETQYF. This chain connects TRBV7-8 to TRBJ2-5, with TRBD1 matching over 10 bases. The read terminates 3 residues before the CDR3 end, so the remaining end is supplied by the germline J gene. The CDR3 runs 18 residues. With 3 bases clipped from V and 4 bases from J, the junction kept 14 bases outside the gene matches. Germline V CDR1 and CDR2: SGHVS, FQNEAQ.

This clone was found many times. Coverage ceases 3 residues before the CDR3 finishes, and the germline J gene fills in the end. The chain uses TRBV10-1 and TRBJ2-5; 10 bases match TRBD1. CDR3 size: 13 residues. The germline V gene encodes CDR1 WNHNN and CDR2 SYGVQD (reference sequence). J gave up 5 bases and V 6 bases, and 3 bases lay outside the gene matches. CDR3 bases read: TGCGCCAGCAGCGGGACAGGGGACGAGACC. This gives the protein CASSGTGDET. The entire CDR3 protein is CASSGTGDETQYF.

This clone was recorded many times. This chain's CDR3 is CASSLSDSYEQYF. The sequenced CDR3 bases are TGCGCCAGCAGCCTATCAGACTCCTACGAG. The chain joins TRBV4-1 to TRBJ2-7; D unresolved. The read ends 3 residues shy of where the CDR3 ends; the end is completed using the germline J gene. The CDR3 is made up of 13 amino acids. V lost 4 bases to trimming and J lost 0 bases, with 7 bases between them. Germline loops: CDR1 MGHRA, CDR2 YSYEKL.

This clone was found a few times. The sequenced fragment ends 3 residues before the CDR3 boundary, so the rest is inferred from the germline J gene. V is TRBV18 and J is TRBJ2-3; 9 positions agree with TRBD2. The length of the CDR3 is 15 residues. From germline, CDR1 is KGHSH and CDR2 LQKENI. Incomplete CDR3 DNA: TGTGCCAGCTCCCAAACCTTAGCGGGGGAAGAGACG. This translates into CASSQTLAGEET. The entire CDR3 sequence reads CASSQTLAGEETQYF.

This clone was recorded at least ten times. The CDR3 end is not reached by the read, which stops 3 residues before it; the germline J gene fills it in. The gene calls are TRBV30 and TRBJ1-2; a weak D match, TRBD1 (5 bases). Germline loops: CDR1 GTSNPN, CDR2 SVGIG (reference sequence). The CDR3 loop spans 15 amino acids. The CDR3 protein is CAWDNAGLLPGGYTF. The sequenced part of the CDR3 DNA is TGTGCCTGGGATAATGCGGGGCTCTTGCCGGGAGGC.

Ten or more counts support this clone. The observed sequence ends 3 residues before the CDR3 terminus, with the missing tail filled in from the germline J gene. The chain carries TRBV5-1 and TRBJ2-7, with TRBD1 as a possible D gene (6 bases). In germline, CDR1 is SGHRS, CDR2 YFSETQ. The CDR3 length is 15 residues. V was cut by 3 bases and J by 5 bases, with 18 bases left in between. This chain's CDR3 is CASSSYGAAGDEQYF. The DNA read from the CDR3 is TGCGCCAGCAGCTCATATGGGGCCGCAGGGGACGAG. Variable domain in full (rest from reference TRBV5-1 and TRBJ2-7): KAGVTQTPRYLIKTRGQQVTLSCSPISGHRSVSWYQQTPGQGLQFLFEYFSETQRNKGNFPGRFSGRQFSNSRSEMNVSTLELGDSALYLCASSSYGAAGDEQYFGPGTRLTVT.

This clone was picked up many times. The sequence runs out 3 residues before the end of the CDR3; the remainder is reconstructed from the germline J gene. The V and J genes are TRBV10-3 and TRBJ2-4; 9 positions agree with TRBD1. V shed 3 bases and J 9 bases; nucleotides not matched to a gene: 6. CDR1 and CDR2 (germline): ENHRY, SYGVKD. The CDR3 totals 14 residues. CDR3 protein: CAISEATGGSIQYF. The covered CDR3 bases are TGTGCCATCAGTGAAGCCACAGGGGGCAGCATT.

This clone was found many times. The read ends 3 residues shy of where the CDR3 ends; the end is completed using the germline J gene. V usage is TRBV2 and J usage is TRBJ2-3, with D perhaps TRBD1 (5 bases). The V end lost 7 bases, the J end lost 2 bases, and 13 bases lay between the germline ends. This CDR3 is built from 14 residues. Germline-derived CDR1 and CDR2 are SNHLY and FYNNEI. CDR3 protein: CASMAGSHTDTQYF. The CDR3 DNA, read in part, is TGTGCCAGCATGGCAGGGTCACACACAGATACG.

This clone was found many times. The CDR3 is cut off 3 residues early in the read; its end comes from the germline J gene. The chain links TRBV3-1 (or the pseudogene TRBV3-2) to TRBJ2-3; D may be TRBD1 (6 bases). The CDR3 covers 16 residues. Per the germline V gene, CDR1 is LGHDT and CDR2 is YNNKEL (reference sequence). V lost 0 bases and J lost 5, with 15 bases in between. CDR3: CASSQEGAGVRDTQYF. Incomplete CDR3 DNA: TGTGCCAGCAGCCAAGAAGGGGCAGGGGTAAGAGATACG.

The table lists this clone with many counts. Partial CDR3 DNA: TGTGCCAGCTCACCAGACACAACCTCCTATAATTCACCC. Its translation: CASSPDTTSYNSP. The full CDR3 is CASSPDTTSYNSPLHF. The chain has TRBV18 and TRBJ1-6, with no clear D. The read stops 3 residues short of the end of the CDR3; the missing end is completed from the germline J gene. In germline, CDR1 is KGHSH, CDR2 LQKENI. This CDR3 contains 16 residues. Trimming removed 2 bases from V and 0 bases from J, with 8 bases in between.

This clone was picked up a small number of times. CDR3 region: CSASLGGETYTF. CDR3 DNA (partial): TGCAGTGCCTCTCTGGGGGGGGAGACC. The rearrangement uses TRBV20-1 and TRBJ1-2; D may be TRBD1 (5 bases). The read comes to an end 3 residues before the CDR3 does, leaving the germline J gene to fill in the end. CDR3 length: 12 amino acids. From germline, CDR1 is DFQATT and CDR2 SNEGSKA (reference sequence).

This clone occurred many times. The CDR3 goes on 3 residues after the read ends, and that part is filled in from the germline J gene. The V call is TRBV13, the J call TRBJ1-2; no reliable D call. CDR3 length: 12 residues. V lost 1 base to trimming and J lost 4 bases, with 4 bases between them. Germline V gene data show CDR1 as PRHDT and CDR2 as FYEKMQ (reference sequence). The CDR3 DNA, read in part, is TGTGCCAGCAGCTTAGTTCTCTATGGC. Its protein is CASSLVLYG. In full, the CDR3 reads CASSLVLYGYTF.

This clone was seen many times. The read ends 3 residues early relative to the CDR3; the germline J gene fills the gap. Other nucleotide sequences from this sample produce the same CDR3. The chain has TRBV30 and TRBJ2-5, with D possibly matching TRBD1 (5 bases). Trimming cost V 2 bases and J 7 bases, with 11 bases left between them. Germline V CDR1 and CDR2: GTSNPN, SVGIG (reference sequence). The CDR3 covers 12 residues. The sequenced CDR3 bases are TGTGCCTGGAGTTCAGGGAAATGGACC. This encodes CAWSSGKWT. The entire CDR3 sequence reads CAWSSGKWTQYF.

The sample holds many counts of this clone. Read sequence stops 3 residues before the CDR3 end, and the germline J gene provides the missing end. The rearrangement joins TRBV11-2 to TRBJ2-5; TRBD1 matches 12 bases. Germline-derived CDR1 and CDR2 are SGHAT and FQNNGV. The J segment lost 6 bases and the V segment lost 5 bases, leaving 7 bases of the junction unmatched. CDR3 length: 15 residues. The chain's CDR3 is CASSAGTGGVKTQYF. The DNA read from the CDR3 is TGTGCCAGCAGCGCCGGGACAGGGGGCGTGAAGACC.

There are many counts of this clone. The sequenced fragment ends 3 residues before the CDR3 boundary, so the rest is inferred from the germline J gene. The chain carries TRBV2 and TRBJ1-1; D is undetermined. Germline assignment: CDR1 SNHLY and CDR2 FYNNEI. The CDR3 extends over 13 amino acids. V shed 7 bases and J shed 0 bases, with 9 bases lying between them. The CDR3 sequence: CASIVQMNTEAFF. CDR3 bases read: TGTGCCAGCATAGTACAGATGAACACTGAA.

This clone was seen ten or more times. The read terminates 3 residues before the CDR3 end, so the remaining end is supplied by the germline J gene. This chain connects TRBV10-3 to TRBJ2-7, with TRBD1 matching 8 bases. The CDR3 is made up of 14 amino acids. CDR1 ENHRY and CDR2 SYGVKD come from the germline V gene. The ends lost 2 bases at V and 2 bases at J; junction bases unmatched: 2. The CDR3 here is CAISETGGTYEQYF. The CDR3 DNA, read in part, is TGTGCCATCAGTGAGACAGGGGGTACCTACGAG.